What follows is one TCR beta chain and its context. The length of the CDR3 is 16 residues. V was cut by 2 bases and J by 11 bases, with 19 bases left in between. Germline V gives CDR1 MNHEY, CDR2 SVGAGI. The data belong to a study of control samples from healthy donors and cancer patients. Data came from immunoSEQ multiplex PCR; TCRdb stores just in-frame clones and leaves some out. Among approximately 120,000 clones, around 88% were seen once, and the ten largest hold approximately 16%. The J gene is TRBJ1-6, the V gene TRBV6-5; D might be TRBD1 (5 bases). The sequenced material came from blood. This TCR was recovered from a woman between 45 and 60 years old in good health. In nucleotides, the CDR3 is TGTGCCAGCAGTTACAAGTGGGCGCTGGGGGATGCACCCCTCCACTTT. This gives the protein CASSYKWALGDAPLHF.